Listed below are T cell receptor beta chains from one sample, sequenced in a study of regulatory T cells in long-lasting Graves disease. In TCRdb, the reads were re-called with MiXCR into one record per CDR3 protein. The sample carries 800 to 950 distinct CDR3 sequences, 65% to 90% recorded once. The material was peripheral blood mononuclear cells (PBMCs), obtained with antithyroid drug treatment, in newly diagnosed or persistent Graves disease (not recorded which). The receptors here all came from a young man with Graves disease. The CDR3 runs from the conserved cysteine through the conserved F or W. A D gene is named only where the DNA matches it firmly. Clone sizes are given selectively: once, few, many, or a class where the clone is expanded.

size: -
J: TRBJ2-3
V: TRBV14
D: -
DNA: TGTGCCAGCAGCCAAGGGACCACAGATACGCAGTATTTT
CDR3: CASSQGTTDTQYF

size: -
J: TRBJ2-7
V: TRBV6-2/TRBV6-3
D: -
DNA: TGTGCCACCTCTTCCCGGACGAACGAGCAGTACTTC
CDR3: CATSSRTNEQYF

size: -
J: TRBJ2-3
V: TRBV28
D: -
DNA: TGTGCCAACAGCCGGGGCAGCACAGATACGCAGTATTTT
CDR3: CANSRGSTDTQYF

size: -
J: TRBJ1-1
V: TRBV30
D: TRBD1
DNA: TGTGCTGCCGCGAAGACAGGGCTATTGAACACTGAAGCTTTCTTT
CDR3: CAAAKTGLLNTEAFF

size: -
J: TRBJ1-6
V: TRBV28
D: -
DNA: TGTGCCAGCACCTGGGGGAATTCACCCCTCCACTTT
CDR3: CASTWGNSPLHF

size: -
J: TRBJ1-1
V: TRBV30
D: TRBD1
DNA: TGTGCCTGGGGAGGACAGGCGAGCACTGAAGCTTTCTTT
CDR3: CAWGGQASTEAFF

size: -
J: TRBJ2-5
V: TRBV5-4
D: TRBD2
DNA: TGTGCCAGCAGCTCGGACGGACTAGGCGGAGAGACCCAGTACTTC
CDR3: CASSSDGLGGETQYF

size: -
J: TRBJ2-2
V: TRBV5-6
D: -
DNA: TGTGCCAGCAGCTTGGTCCGGGGAGGAACCGGGGAGCTGTTTTTT
CDR3: CASSLVRGGTGELFF

size: once
J: TRBJ2-2
V: TRBV6-2/TRBV6-3
D: TRBD2
DNA: TGTGCCAGCAGTCAAAGGCTCTCACTAGCGTCCGGGGAGCTGTTTTTT
CDR3: CASSQRLSLASGELFF

size: -
J: TRBJ1-5
V: TRBV5-1
D: -
DNA: TGCGCCAGCAGCGACCCCGGGCAGCCCCAGCATTTT
CDR3: CASSDPGQPQHF

size: -
J: TRBJ1-5
V: TRBV19
D: -
DNA: TGTGCCAGTAGTGGGCACCCCCATCAGCCCCAGCATTTT
CDR3: CASSGHPHQPQHF

size: -
J: TRBJ1-4
V: TRBV10-3
D: -
DNA: TGTGCCATCAGTGAGAGGCTTGAGGAAAAACTGTTTTTT
CDR3: CAISERLEEKLFF

size: -
J: TRBJ2-1
V: TRBV5-1
D: -
DNA: TGCGCCAGCAAGGTGAGCGAGCGTAATGAGCAGTTCTTC
CDR3: CASKVSERNEQFF

size: -
J: TRBJ1-2
V: TRBV5-1
D: -
DNA: TGCGCCAGCAGCTTGGGGCAGGGGAAGGATGGCTACACCTTC
CDR3: CASSLGQGKDGYTF

size: -
J: TRBJ2-1
V: TRBV4-2
D: -
DNA: TGTGCCAGCAGCCAAGATTGGGGGAGGTTTCCCAATGAGCAGTTCTTC
CDR3: CASSQDWGRFPNEQFF

size: once
J: TRBJ1-1
V: TRBV11-1
D: TRBD1
DNA: TGTGCCAGCAGCCAGGGGGGATGGACTGAAGCTTTCTTT
CDR3: CASSQGGWTEAFF

size: once
J: TRBJ2-7
V: TRBV7-9
D: TRBD2
DNA: TGTGCCAGCAGCTTCCTCCAGCGGGACGGGTACGAGCAGTACTTC
CDR3: CASSFLQRDGYEQYF

size: -
J: TRBJ2-2
V: TRBV2
D: TRBD1
DNA: TGTGCCAGCAGGGACAGGGGGCTAGGGACCGGGGAGCTGTTTTTT
CDR3: CASRDRGLGTGELFF

size: -
J: TRBJ2-3
V: TRBV4-1
D: -
DNA: TGCGCCAGCAGCCAAGTCAATACGCAGTATTTT
CDR3: CASSQVNTQYF

size: -
J: TRBJ1-5
V: TRBV5-1
D: -
DNA: TGCGCCAGCAGGGGGGAAAGCAATCAGCCCCAGCATTTT
CDR3: CASRGESNQPQHF

size: -
J: TRBJ2-3
V: TRBV5-1
D: -
DNA: TGCGCCAGCAGCGCCGGGACCGCTTCAGATACGCAGTATTTT
CDR3: CASSAGTASDTQYF

size: -
J: TRBJ2-3
V: TRBV5-1
D: -
DNA: TGCGCCAGCAGCTTGTGGCGGGGAGCTAGCACAGATACGCAGTATTTT
CDR3: CASSLWRGASTDTQYF

size: -
J: TRBJ1-2
V: TRBV12-3/TRBV12-4
D: -
DNA: TGTGCCAGCAGTTTATCAGGGAATGGCTACACCTTC
CDR3: CASSLSGNGYTF

size: -
J: TRBJ2-5
V: TRBV9
D: -
DNA: TGTGCCAGCAGCGTAGTTGGTAGTCCTGAAGAGACCCAGTACTTC
CDR3: CASSVVGSPEETQYF

size: -
J: TRBJ2-7
V: TRBV5-1
D: -
DNA: TGCGCCAGCAGAGATGCAAGCTCCTACGAGCAGTACTTC
CDR3: CASRDASSYEQYF

size: -
J: TRBJ2-4
V: TRBV20-1
D: -
DNA: TGCAGTGCTAGTACCGGGGTATCGGAAAACATTCAGTACTTC
CDR3: CSASTGVSENIQYF

size: -
J: TRBJ1-2
V: TRBV20-1
D: TRBD1
DNA: TGCAGTGCTGGTTCGGCAGGGGGCAAGTGGACTTCGGTTGGCTACACCTTC
CDR3: CSAGSAGGKWTSVGYTF

size: -
J: TRBJ1-1
V: TRBV5-1
D: -
DNA: TGCGCCAGCAGCCCCCTCTCGAACACTGAAGCTTTCTTT
CDR3: CASSPLSNTEAFF

size: once
J: TRBJ2-7
V: TRBV29-1
D: -
DNA: TGCAGCGTCTCAAGGGGGGGCTTAAACGAGCAGTACTTC
CDR3: CSVSRGGLNEQYF